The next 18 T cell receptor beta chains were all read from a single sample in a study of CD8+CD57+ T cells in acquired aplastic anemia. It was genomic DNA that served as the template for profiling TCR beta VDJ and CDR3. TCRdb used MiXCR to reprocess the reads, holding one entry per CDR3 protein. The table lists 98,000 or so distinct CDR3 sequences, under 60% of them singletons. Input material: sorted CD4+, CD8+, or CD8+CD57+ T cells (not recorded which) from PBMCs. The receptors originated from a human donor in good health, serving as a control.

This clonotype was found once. DNA for the CDR3: TGTGCCAGCAGATCAGGGTTCTCCTACGAGCAGTACTTC. It specifies CASRSGFSYEQYF. The rearrangement uses TRBV25-1 and TRBJ2-7, with D possibly being TRBD1 (5 bases). This CDR3 contains 13 residues. Between the trimmed V and J ends, which lost 6 bases and 0 bases, there was a span of 9 bases. CDR1 and CDR2 (germline): MGHDK, SYGVNS.

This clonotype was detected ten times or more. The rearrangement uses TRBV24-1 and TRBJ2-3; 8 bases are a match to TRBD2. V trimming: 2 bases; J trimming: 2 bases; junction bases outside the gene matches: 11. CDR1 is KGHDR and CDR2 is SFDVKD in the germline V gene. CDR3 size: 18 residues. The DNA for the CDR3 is TGTGCCACCAGTGATTCGATTCGAGTAGCGGGGTCCACAGATACGCAGTATTTT. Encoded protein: CATSDSIRVAGSTDTQYF.

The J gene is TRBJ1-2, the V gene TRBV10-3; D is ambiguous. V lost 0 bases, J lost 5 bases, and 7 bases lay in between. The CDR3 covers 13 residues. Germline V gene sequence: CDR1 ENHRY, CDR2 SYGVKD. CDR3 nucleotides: TGTGCCATCAGTGAGTCGGAGGGATATGGCTACACCTTC. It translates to CAISESEGYGYTF.

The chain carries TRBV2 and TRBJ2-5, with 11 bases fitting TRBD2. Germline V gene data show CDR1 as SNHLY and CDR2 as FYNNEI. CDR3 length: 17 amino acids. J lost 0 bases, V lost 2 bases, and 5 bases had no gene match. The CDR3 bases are TGTGCCAGCAGTGAACCCCGACTAGCGGGGTACCAAGAGACCCAGTACTTC. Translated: CASSEPRLAGYQETQYF.

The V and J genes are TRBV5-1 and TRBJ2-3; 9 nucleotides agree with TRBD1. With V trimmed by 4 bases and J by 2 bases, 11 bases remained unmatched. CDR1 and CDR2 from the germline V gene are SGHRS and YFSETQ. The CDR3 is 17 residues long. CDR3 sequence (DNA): TGCGCCAGCAGCAGGGGTCGACAGGGGGGTTACACAGATACGCAGTATTTT. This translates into CASSRGRQGGYTDTQYF.

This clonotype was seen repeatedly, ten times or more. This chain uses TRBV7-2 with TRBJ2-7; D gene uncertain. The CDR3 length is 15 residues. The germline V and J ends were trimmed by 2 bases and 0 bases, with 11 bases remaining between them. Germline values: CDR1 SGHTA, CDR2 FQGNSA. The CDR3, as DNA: TGTGCCAGCAGCTTAACCCCGGCACCCTCCTACGAGCAGTACTTC. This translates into CASSLTPAPSYEQYF.

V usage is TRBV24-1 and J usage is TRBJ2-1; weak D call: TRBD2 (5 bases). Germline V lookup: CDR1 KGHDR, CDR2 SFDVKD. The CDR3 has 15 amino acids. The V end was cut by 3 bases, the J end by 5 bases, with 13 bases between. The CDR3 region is CATSDRTSLNNEQFF. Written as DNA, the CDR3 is TGTGCCACCAGTGATAGGACTTCTCTTAACAATGAGCAGTTCTTC.

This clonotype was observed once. CDR3: CASSGGAWYNEQFF. The CDR3 bases are TGTGCCAGCAGTGGGGGGGCCTGGTACAATGAGCAGTTCTTC. This chain uses TRBV25-1 with TRBJ2-1; D possibly uses TRBD1 or TRBD2 (6 bases each). This CDR3 has 14 amino acids. Germline CDR1 reads MGHDK; CDR2 reads SYGVNS. V lost 4 bases, J lost 4 bases, and 11 bases lay in between.

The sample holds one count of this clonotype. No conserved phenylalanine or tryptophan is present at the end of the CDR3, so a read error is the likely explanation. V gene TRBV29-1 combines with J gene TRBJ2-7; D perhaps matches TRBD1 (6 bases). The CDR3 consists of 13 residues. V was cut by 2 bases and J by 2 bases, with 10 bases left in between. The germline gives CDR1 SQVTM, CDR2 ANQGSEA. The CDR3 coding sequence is TGCAGCGTTGAAACAGGGTTCACCTACGAGCAGTACCTC. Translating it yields CSVETGFTYEQYL.

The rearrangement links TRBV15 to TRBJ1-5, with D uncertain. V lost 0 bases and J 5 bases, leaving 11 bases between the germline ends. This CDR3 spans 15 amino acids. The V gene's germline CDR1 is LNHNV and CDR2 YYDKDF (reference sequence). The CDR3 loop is CATSRETQEHQPQHF. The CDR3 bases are TGTGCCACCAGCAGAGAGACCCAGGAGCATCAGCCCCAGCATTTT.

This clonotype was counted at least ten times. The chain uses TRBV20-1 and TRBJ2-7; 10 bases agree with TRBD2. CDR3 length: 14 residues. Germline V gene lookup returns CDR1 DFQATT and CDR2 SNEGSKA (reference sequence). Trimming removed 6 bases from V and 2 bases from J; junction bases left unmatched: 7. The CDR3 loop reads CSAAGLADTYEQYF. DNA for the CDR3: TGCAGTGCCGCTGGACTAGCGGATACCTACGAGCAGTACTTC.

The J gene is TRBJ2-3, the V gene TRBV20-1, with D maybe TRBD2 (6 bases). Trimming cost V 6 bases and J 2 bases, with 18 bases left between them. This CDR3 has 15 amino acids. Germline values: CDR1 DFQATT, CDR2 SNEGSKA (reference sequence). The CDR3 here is CSAPPLGLHTDTQYF. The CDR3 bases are TGCAGTGCCCCACCACTGGGACTTCACACAGATACGCAGTATTTT.

The chain's CDR3 is CASSWTGGGNIQYF. As DNA, the CDR3 is TGTGCCAGCAGTTGGACCGGGGGGGGAAACATTCAGTACTTC. This chain links TRBV27 with TRBJ2-4, with 8 bases aligning to TRBD2. Germline V lookup: CDR1 MNHEY, CDR2 SMNVEV (reference sequence). This CDR3 contains 14 residues. V lost 4 bases and J lost 6; bases outside the gene matches: 5.

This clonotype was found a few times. CDR3 bases: TGTGCCAGCAGCTTGGGCCCAGGCCAAGAGACCCAGTACTTC. It is translated as CASSLGPGQETQYF. The chain recombines TRBV4-2 with TRBJ2-5; no clear D gene. The CDR3 contains 14 residues. The V end lost 5 bases, the J end lost 1 base, and 11 bases lay between the germline ends. Germline V gene lookup returns CDR1 LGHNA and CDR2 YNFKEQ.

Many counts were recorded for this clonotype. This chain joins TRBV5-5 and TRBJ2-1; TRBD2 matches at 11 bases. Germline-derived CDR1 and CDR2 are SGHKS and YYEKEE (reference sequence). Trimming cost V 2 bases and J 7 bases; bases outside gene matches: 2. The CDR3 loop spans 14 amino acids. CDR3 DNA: TGTGCCAGCAGCTTTAGCGGGGGGGGTAATGAGCAGTTCTTC. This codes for CASSFSGGGNEQFF.

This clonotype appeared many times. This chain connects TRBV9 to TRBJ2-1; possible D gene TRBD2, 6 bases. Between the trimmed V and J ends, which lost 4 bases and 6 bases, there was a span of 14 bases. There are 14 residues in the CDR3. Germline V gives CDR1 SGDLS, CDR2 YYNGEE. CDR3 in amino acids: CASSPPLGSNEQFF. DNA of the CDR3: TGTGCCAGCAGCCCACCACTCGGGAGCAATGAGCAGTTCTTC.

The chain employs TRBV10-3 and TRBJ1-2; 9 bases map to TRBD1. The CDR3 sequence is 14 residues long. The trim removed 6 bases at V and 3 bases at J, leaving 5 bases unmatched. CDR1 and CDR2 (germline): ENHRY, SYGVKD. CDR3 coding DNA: TGTGCCATCAGGCCACAGGGGGCGGACTATGGCTACACCTTC. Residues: CAIRPQGADYGYTF.

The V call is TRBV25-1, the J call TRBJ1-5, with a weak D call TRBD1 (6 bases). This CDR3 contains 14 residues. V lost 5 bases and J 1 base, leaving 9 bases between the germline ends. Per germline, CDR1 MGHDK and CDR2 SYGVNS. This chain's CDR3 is CASSWGASNQPQHF. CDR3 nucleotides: TGTGCCAGCAGTTGGGGGGCCAGCAATCAGCCCCAGCATTTT. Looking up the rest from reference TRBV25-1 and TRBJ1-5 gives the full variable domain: EADIYQTPRYLVIGTGKKITLECSQTMGHDKMYWYQQDPGMELHLIHYSYGVNSTEKGDLSSESTVSRIRTEHFPLTLESARPSHTSQYLCASSWGASNQPQHFGDGTRLSIL.